The rows below give T cell receptor beta chains drawn from one sample of a study of molecular identifiers for immune sequencing clone quantification. TCRdb used MiXCR to reprocess the PCR reads, holding one entry per CDR3 protein. This table holds under 650,000 distinct CDR3 sequences, just under 20% found once. The sequencing sample was made of naive CD8+ T cells from blood, with Jurkat cell RNA spiked in. These receptors originate from a human donor in good health. Some libraries in this study had Jurkat cell RNA spiked in. Both conserved end residues are part of each CDR3. Fields, in order: D gene, J gene, V gene, clone size, CDR3 protein, CDR3 DNA. A D gene is named only where the DNA matches it firmly. Some rows mark clone size as missing; the rest say once, few, many or name a class of expanded clone.

. TRBJ1-1 TRBV7-9 many CASSLGGHITEAFF TGTGCCAGCAGCTTAGGGGGACACATCACTGAAGCTTTCTTT
TRBD1 TRBJ2-1 TRBV28 few CASSFLRGRYEQFF TGTGCCAGCAGTTTTCTCAGGGGGCGCTATGAGCAGTTCTTC
. TRBJ1-1 TRBV20-1 few CSALTETNTEAFF TGCAGTGCTTTGACAGAGACAAACACTGAAGCTTTCTTT
. TRBJ2-4 TRBV12-3/TRBV12-4 once CASSLGRGRDIQYF TGTGCCAGCAGTTTGGGACGGGGGCGAGACATTCAGTACTTC
TRBD1 TRBJ2-5 TRBV9 many CASSATGGAGLGETQYF TGTGCCAGCAGCGCTACAGGGGGAGCCGGATTGGGGGAGACCCAGTACTTC
. TRBJ1-1 TRBV4-3 many CASSPRDKNTEAFF TGCGCCAGCAGCCCACGCGACAAGAACACTGAAGCTTTCTTT
TRBD1 TRBJ1-5 TRBV19 few CASSIEQGLGIQPQHF TGTGCCAGTAGTATAGAACAGGGGCTCGGCATTCAGCCCCAGCATTTT
. TRBJ2-5 TRBV7-6 . CASSPDGRETQYF TGTGCCAGCAGCCCGGACGGCCGGGAGACCCAGTACTTC
TRBD2 TRBJ2-5 TRBV12-5 . CASGYGTSGSMETQYF TGTGCTAGTGGGTACGGGACTAGCGGGAGTATGGAGACCCAGTACTTC
TRBD1 TRBJ2-3 TRBV29-1 many CSVEKDGNRGPVDTQYF TGCAGCGTTGAAAAGGATGGCAACAGGGGCCCTGTGGATACGCAGTATTTT
TRBD2 TRBJ2-2 TRBV29-1 many CSVVWLAGATGELFF TGCAGCGTCGTGTGGCTAGCGGGGGCCACCGGGGAGCTGTTTTTT
. TRBJ2-7 TRBV30 few CACQQGYEQYF TGTGCCTGTCAACAGGGCTACGAGCAGTACTTC
TRBD1 TRBJ2-7 TRBV6-6 many CASSTTGTSMEQYF TGTGCCAGCAGTACGACAGGGACGTCGATGGAGCAGTACTTC
. TRBJ2-1 TRBV29-1 . CSVRTDGQFF TGCAGCGTTCGCACGGATGGGCAGTTCTTC
. TRBJ2-5 TRBV7-9 many CASSFGPGEEETQYF TGTGCCAGCAGCTTCGGGCCTGGGGAGGAAGAGACCCAGTACTTC
TRBD1 TRBJ2-7 TRBV12-5 . CASAPDRGDEQYF TGTGCTAGTGCTCCGGACAGGGGCGACGAGCAGTACTTC
TRBD1 TRBJ1-6 TRBV20-1 many CSALRQGSSSYNSPLHF TGCAGTGCTCTCAGACAGGGGTCGAGCTCCTATAATTCACCCCTCCACTTT
. TRBJ1-2 TRBV4-2 . CASSQEEEGGYGYTF TGTGCCAGCAGCCAAGAGGAGGAGGGCGGCTATGGCTACACCTTC
TRBD1 TRBJ2-1 TRBV24-1 many CATSERTGADEQFF TGTGCCACCAGTGAGAGAACAGGGGCGGATGAGCAGTTCTTC
. TRBJ2-7 TRBV7-9 many CASSSGSLGPYEQYF TGTGCCAGCAGCTCCGGGAGCCTGGGGCCCTACGAGCAGTACTTC
. TRBJ1-1 TRBV24-1 many CATSDSGNTEAFF TGTGCCACCAGTGATTCGGGGAACACTGAAGCTTTCTTT
. TRBJ2-1 TRBV7-9 few CASSSRGGGLGNEQFF TGTGCCAGCAGCTCCCGAGGGGGGGGATTGGGGAATGAGCAGTTCTTC
. TRBJ1-1 TRBV5-1 many CASSLVGTEAFF TGTGCCAGCAGCTTAGTGGGCACTGAAGCTTTCTTT
. TRBJ2-7 TRBV28 few CASSSNTRSYEQYF TGTGCCAGCAGTTCGAATACACGTTCCTACGAGCAGTACTTC
. TRBJ1-1 TRBV11-2 many CASSLFRQEAFF TGTGCCAGCAGCTTATTCCGACAGGAAGCTTTCTTT
. TRBJ2-7 TRBV19 . CASSMGTTTYEQYF TGTGCCAGTAGTATGGGGACAACTACCTACGAGCAGTACTTC
. TRBJ1-5 TRBV12-3/TRBV12-4 many CASESGVQINQPQHF TGTGCCAGTGAATCAGGGGTGCAGATAAATCAGCCCCAGCATTTT
TRBD2 TRBJ2-3 TRBV27 many CASRPLTSGRAAGTQYF TGTGCCAGCAGGCCCTTGACTAGCGGGAGGGCCGCAGGTACGCAGTATTTT
TRBD2 TRBJ2-5 TRBV5-1 many CASSGGLPGLARYFQETQYF TGCGCCAGCAGCGGAGGCTTACCGGGACTAGCGCGATATTTTCAAGAGACCCAGTACTTC